The 17 T cell receptor beta chains below all came from one sample that was sequenced in a study of blood T cells in healthy people across ages. A second roughly 6 to 12 cycle PCR used barcoded and J-beta primers. MiXCR was run by TCRdb on the 5' RACE reads, yielding one entry per CDR3 protein. This table holds hundreds of thousands of distinct CDR3 sequences, approximately 25% found once. These sequences were also reported in another study, on T cells of mothers and their children.

The sample was blood. The source of these receptors is a boy aged 5-17 years in good health.

This clonotype was picked up a small number of times. The rearrangement uses TRBV4-2 and TRBJ2-5; D possibly corresponds to TRBD2 (6 bases). Germline-derived CDR1 and CDR2 are LGHNA and YNFKEQ. This CDR3 contains 17 residues. Trimming took 3 bases from V and 5 from J, leaving 22 bases between them. CDR3 protein: CASSHDASVDSGETQYF. For the CDR3, the DNA is TGTGCCAGCAGCCATGATGCTAGCGTCGATAGTGGGGAGACCCAGTACTTC.

In this sample, this clonotype turned up a few times. The V gene is TRBV4-3, the J gene TRBJ2-7; 7 bases match TRBD2. CDR1 is LGHNA and CDR2 is YSLEER in the germline V gene. With 0 bases clipped from V and 3 bases from J, the junction kept 2 bases outside the gene matches. The CDR3 contains 14 residues. The CDR3 nucleotides read TGCGCCAGCAGCCAAGAATGGACTAGCTACGAGCAGTACTTC. It specifies CASSQEWTSYEQYF.

This chain joins TRBV9 and TRBJ1-2; tentatively, D is TRBD1 (6 bases). Germline V lookup: CDR1 SGDLS, CDR2 YYNGEE. The CDR3 is 14 residues long. The V gene lost 4 bases and the J gene lost 7 bases, with 17 bases spanning the gap. The CDR3 here is CASSPLTGFPGYTF. The CDR3 region has the DNA TGTGCCAGCAGCCCCCTCACAGGGTTTCCTGGCTACACCTTC.

The CDR3: CASSLDRLGGGVVEQFF. The CDR3 region has the DNA TGTGCCAGCAGCTTAGATCGATTGGGCGGGGGGGTGGTTGAGCAGTTCTTC. The chain carries TRBV7-2 and TRBJ2-1; 9 bases are a match to TRBD2. V lost 1 base, J lost 9 bases, and 13 bases stayed unmatched. The CDR3 length is 17 residues. The germline V gene has CDR1 SGHTA and CDR2 FQGNSA.

V is TRBV9 and J is TRBJ1-2; 8 positions match TRBD1. Looked up from germline, CDR1 is SGDLS and CDR2 is YYNGEE. This CDR3 is 18 amino acids long. Trimming removed 4 bases from V and 0 bases from J; junction bases left unmatched: 14. This CDR3 reads CASSPRTGQIGANYGYTF. The CDR3 DNA sequence: TGTGCCAGCAGCCCACGGACAGGGCAAATTGGGGCTAACTATGGCTACACCTTC.

The chain carries TRBV20-1 and TRBJ2-1; TRBD2 agrees at 14 bases. CDR1 and CDR2 from the germline V gene are DFQATT and SNEGSKA (reference sequence). The CDR3 is made up of 19 amino acids. V dropped 3 bases and J dropped 7; count of bases not matched to a gene: 17. The CDR3 DNA reads as TGCAGTGCTAGGGGGGGGACTAGCGGGAGATTAGAGAACAGGAATGAGCAGTTCTTC. It is translated as CSARGGTSGRLENRNEQFF.

The V call is TRBV11-2, the J call TRBJ2-1; D not resolved. The CDR3 length is 13 residues. V was pared by 1 base and J by 9 bases, with 10 bases between. From germline, CDR1 is SGHAT and CDR2 FQNNGV. In nucleotides, the CDR3 is TGTGCCAGCAGCTTAGTTTCAGTCTCTGAGCAGTTCTTC. Translating it yields CASSLVSVSEQFF.

Notes on this clonotype: One end of the junction is discordant with germline, which a read error may explain. The gene calls are TRBV29-1 and TRBJ2-5, with D perhaps assigned TRBD1 or TRBD2 (5 bases each). This CDR3 is built from 15 residues. Germline CDR1 is SQVTM and CDR2 is ANQGSEA. Here the CDR3 reads CSVEGGTLYQETQYF. The CDR3 nucleotides read TGCAGCGTCGAAGGTGGGACGCTGTACCAAGAGACCCAGTACTTC.

This sequence joins TRBV7-2 and TRBJ2-7; TRBD2 aligns across 9 bases. The germline gives CDR1 SGHTA, CDR2 FQGNSA. J lost 0 bases, V lost 5 bases, and 5 bases had no gene match. The CDR3 runs to 15 residues. CDR3 nucleotide sequence: TGTGCCAGCAGCGATCTAGCGGGGACCTCCTACGAGCAGTACTTC. It translates to CASSDLAGTSYEQYF.

The chain couples TRBV5-4 to TRBJ1-1; D unresolved. The V gene lost 6 bases and the J gene lost 4 bases, with 16 bases spanning the gap. This CDR3 has 14 residues. From germline, CDR1 is SGHNT and CDR2 YYREEE (reference sequence). The CDR3 DNA reads as TGTGCCAGCACCTCCTGGACCGTAGGCACTGAAGCTTTCTTT. Residues: CASTSWTVGTEAFF.

The rearrangement links TRBV7-9 to TRBJ2-1, with a tentative D call TRBD2 (5 bases). Germline V gives CDR1 SEHNR, CDR2 FQNEAQ (reference sequence). The CDR3 consists of 16 residues. The V end lost 0 bases, the J end lost 8 bases, and 17 bases lay between the germline ends. CDR3 amino acids: CASSLAGVPLSDEQFF. Written as DNA, the CDR3 is TGTGCCAGCAGCTTAGCGGGAGTCCCTCTCAGCGATGAGCAGTTCTTC.

This rearrangement joins TRBV13 to TRBJ2-7; a possible D gene is TRBD1 (6 bases). Germline loops: CDR1 PRHDT, CDR2 FYEKMQ (reference sequence). V lost 5 bases, J lost 2 bases, and 16 bases lay in between. The CDR3 is 15 amino acids. CDR3 region: CASSQSRTATYEQYF. DNA for the CDR3: TGTGCCAGCAGCCAGTCCAGGACAGCTACCTACGAGCAGTACTTC.

The genes are TRBV11-2 and TRBJ2-1; 15 bases align to TRBD2. Germline V gives CDR1 SGHAT, CDR2 FQNNGV. Losses at the gene ends were 4 bases for V and 1 base for J; bases not matched to a gene: 5. This CDR3 has 18 amino acids. The CDR3 coding sequence is TGTGCCAGCAGCTCCCGGACTAGCGGGAGGGGGTCCTACAATGAGCAGTTCTTC. Translated, it gives CASSSRTSGRGSYNEQFF.

There are a few counts of this clonotype. This rearrangement joins TRBV7-8 to TRBJ2-5; D uncertain. Trimming took off 4 bases at V and 9 bases at J, with 9 bases between the two ends. Germline assignment: CDR1 SGHVS and CDR2 FQNEAQ. The CDR3 covers 11 residues. CDR3 sequence (DNA): TGTGCCAGCAGCTCCGAGGTGGCCCAGTACTTC. This translates into CASSSEVAQYF. Together with reference TRBV7-8 and TRBJ2-5, the CDR3 gives the full variable domain: GAGVSQSPRYKVAKRGQDVALRCDPISGHVSLFWYQQALGQGPEFLTYFQNEAQLDKSGLPSDRFFAERPEGSVSTLKIQRTQQEDSAVYLCASSSEVAQYFGPGTRLLVL.

The V gene is TRBV5-1, the J gene TRBJ2-7; 7 bases fit TRBD2. V shed 0 bases, J shed 3 bases, and the junction held 9 bases outside the gene matches. CDR3 length equals 16 residues. Germline V lookup: CDR1 SGHRS, CDR2 YFSETQ. For the CDR3, the DNA is TGCGCCAGCAGCTTGGGGGGGTCTAGCGGACACTACGAGCAGTACTTC. It encodes CASSLGGSSGHYEQYF. The whole variable domain, remainder taken from reference TRBV5-1 and TRBJ2-7, is KAGVTQTPRYLIKTRGQQVTLSCSPISGHRSVSWYQQTPGQGLQFLFEYFSETQRNKGNFPGRFSGRQFSNSRSEMNVSTLELGDSALYLCASSLGGSSGHYEQYFGPGTRLTVT.

This clonotype was counted ten times or more. The CDR3 nucleotides read TGTGCCAGCAGCCTCAGCGGGAGGGGCGAGACCCAGTACTTC. As protein: CASSLSGRGETQYF. The V and J genes are TRBV7-3 and TRBJ2-5, with 10 bases that match TRBD2. With 5 bases clipped from V and 5 bases from J, the junction kept 5 bases outside the gene matches. CDR1 SGHTA and CDR2 FQGTGA come from the germline V gene. The CDR3 sequence is 14 residues long.

The chain joins TRBV3-1 to TRBJ2-2; 10 bases are shared with TRBD1. Per the germline V gene, CDR1 is LGHDT and CDR2 is YNNKEL (reference sequence). This CDR3 is built from 15 residues. J lost 6 bases, V lost 5 bases, and 6 bases had no gene match. The CDR3 nucleotides are TGTGCCAGCAGCGATGGGGACAGGGGTCCCGGGGAGCTGTTTTTT. The encoded protein is CASSDGDRGPGELFF.